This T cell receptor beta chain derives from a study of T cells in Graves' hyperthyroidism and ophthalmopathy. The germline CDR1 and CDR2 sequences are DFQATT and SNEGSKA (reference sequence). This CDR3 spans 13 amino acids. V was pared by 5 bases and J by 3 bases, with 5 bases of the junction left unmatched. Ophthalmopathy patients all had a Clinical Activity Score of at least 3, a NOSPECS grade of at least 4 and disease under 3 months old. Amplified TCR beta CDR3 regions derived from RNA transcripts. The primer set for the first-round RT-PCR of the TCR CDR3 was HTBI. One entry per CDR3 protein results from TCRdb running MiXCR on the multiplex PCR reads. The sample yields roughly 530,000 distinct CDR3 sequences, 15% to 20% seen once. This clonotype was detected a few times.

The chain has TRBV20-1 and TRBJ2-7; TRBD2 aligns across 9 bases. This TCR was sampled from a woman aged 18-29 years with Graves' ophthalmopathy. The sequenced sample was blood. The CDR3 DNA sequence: TGCAGTGCTCCACTAGCGGGCCGCTACGAGCAGTACTTC. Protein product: CSAPLAGRYEQYF.